The present TCR beta chain was sequenced within a study of T-cell reconstitution after alpha-beta-depleted transplantation in children. CDR1 SGHRS and CDR2 YFSETQ come from the germline V gene. The CDR3 is made up of 14 amino acids. Deletions cut 2 bases from V and 3 bases from J, with 11 bases between. Molecular barcoding with unique molecular identifiers was used for the TCRbeta library. Each CDR3 protein gets one entry after TCRdb re-called the PCR reads with MiXCR. The sample carries roughly 180,000 distinct CDR3 sequences, roughly 14% recorded once. This clonotype showed up many times. The V gene is TRBV5-1, the J gene TRBJ1-1, with no clear D. Sequencing used PBMCs from the stem cell graft donor, obtained from the stem cell graft. The receptor's source is a human donor who donated a stem cell graft to a child with acute lymphoblastic leukemia. In DNA, the CDR3 is TGCGCCAGCAGCTTACTTCGGAAGGACACTGAAGCTTTCTTT. It encodes CASSLLRKDTEAFF.